Presented here are 28 T cell receptor beta chains from one specimen sequenced in a study of graft-versus-host responses after intestinal transplantation. Clones were sequenced by immunoSEQ multiplex PCR, and TCRdb holds only the in-frame ones, with some missing. The sample has 74,000 or so clones, about nine tenths seen once. The sample in question was PBMCs, obtained 98 days after intestinal transplantation. Receptors originate from a human patient who received an intestinal transplant, so some T cells may come from the graft donor.

The chain has TRBV28 and TRBJ2-2; 9 bases are a match to TRBD1. CDR1 is MDHEN and CDR2 is SYDVKM in the germline V gene. Unmatched junction bases numbered 11, after V lost 6 bases and J lost 6 bases. This CDR3 contains 16 residues. The CDR3: CASSRSGTGISGELFF. The CDR3 DNA sequence: TGTGCCAGCAGCCGATCCGGGACAGGGATATCCGGGGAGCTGTTTTTT.

The chain joins TRBV29-1 to TRBJ1-1; possible D gene TRBD1, 6 bases. This CDR3 has 13 residues. The V end was cut by 8 bases, the J end by 5 bases, with 18 bases between. Per germline, CDR1 SQVTM and CDR2 ANQGSEA. The CDR3 bases are TGCAGCACCCTTCGAGGGGGAGGGACTGAAGCTTTCTTT. Translated, it gives CSTLRGGGTEAFF.

The gene calls are TRBV7-9 and TRBJ2-6; D gene uncertain. CDR3 length: 15 residues. Trimming left V 8 bases short and J 3 bases short, with 14 bases between. Germline CDR1 and CDR2: SEHNR and FQNEAQ (reference sequence). DNA for the CDR3: TGTGCCAGCCACAGAAGGGCTTTTGGGGCCAACGTCCTGACTTTC. It encodes CASHRRAFGANVLTF.

This clone was detected once. J is TRBJ2-7 and V is TRBV4-1; weak D call: TRBD1 (5 bases). Trimming took 3 bases from V and 4 from J, leaving 10 bases between them. From germline, CDR1 is MGHRA and CDR2 YSYEKL. The CDR3 runs to 13 residues. CDR3 coding DNA: TGCGCCAGCAGCCAGACGAGACAGTACGAGCAGTACTTC. Amino acid sequence: CASSQTRQYEQYF.

The V call is TRBV23-1, the J call TRBJ2-5, with a weak D call TRBD1 (6 bases). TRBV23-1 is known as an ORF, though its function is uncertain. V was trimmed by 6 bases and J by 3 bases, leaving 14 bases between them. CDR3 length equals 14 residues. In DNA, the CDR3 is TGCGCCAGCAGCCGACAGGTATGGAAAGAGACCCAGTACTTC. It encodes CASSRQVWKETQYF.

The chain uses TRBV18 and TRBJ1-4; unclear D gene. The CDR3 length is 13 residues. V was shortened by 4 bases and J by 8 bases, with 11 bases between the two germline ends. CDR1 is KGHSH, CDR2 LQKENI, per germline. The CDR3 sequence: CASSLGEEEKLFF. CDR3 in DNA: TGTGCCAGCTCACTGGGCGAAGAGGAAAAACTGTTTTTT.

The genes are TRBV2 and TRBJ2-3, with D possibly TRBD2 on 6 matching bases. The germline V gene has CDR1 SNHLY and CDR2 FYNNEI. This CDR3 has 13 residues. Trimming shortened V by 5 bases and J by 4 bases, and 10 bases separated the two germline ends. The CDR3 DNA reads TGTGCCAGCAGTACGGAGGGACCAGATACGCAGTATTTT. Protein product: CASSTEGPDTQYF. Full variable domain (remainder filled in from reference TRBV2 and TRBJ2-3): EPEVTQTPSHQVTQMGQEVILRCVPISNHLYFYWYRQILGQKVEFLVSFYNNEISEKSEIFDDQFSVERPDGSNFTLKIRSTKLEDSAMYFCASSTEGPDTQYFGPGTRLTVL.

CDR3 in amino acids: CASSYNREGEQYF. CDR3 DNA: TGTGCCAGCAGTTACAACAGGGAGGGCGAGCAGTACTTC. This chain links TRBV6-5 with TRBJ2-7; the D gene is possibly TRBD2 (7 bases). The CDR3 is made up of 13 amino acids. Germline CDR1 and CDR2: MNHEY and SVGAGI. Trimming removed 2 bases from V and 6 bases from J, with 11 bases in between.

The gene calls are TRBV6-5 and TRBJ1-5; D unresolved. The CDR3 is 13 amino acids. Trimming pared 5 bases from V and 1 base from J, leaving 6 bases between. Germline V gives CDR1 MNHEY, CDR2 SVGAGI. The CDR3 sequence is CASSEGSNQPQHF. CDR3 bases: TGTGCCAGCAGTGAGGGAAGCAATCAGCCCCAGCATTTT.

The rearrangement uses TRBV30 and TRBJ2-7, with D tentatively TRBD2 (5 bases). Germline lookup yields CDR1 GTSNPN and CDR2 SVGIG (reference sequence). The CDR3 has 14 amino acids. Trimming cost V 1 base and J 3 bases, with 13 bases left between them. The CDR3 DNA is TGTGCCTGGAGTGAAGGGAGCGTCCTCTACGAGCAGTACTTC. Its translation: CAWSEGSVLYEQYF.

This rearrangement joins TRBV5-8 to TRBJ2-1; D perhaps matches TRBD2 (7 bases). Trimming took 3 bases from V and 3 from J, leaving 28 bases between them. The CDR3 is 20 residues long. Germline assignment: CDR1 SGHTS and CDR2 YDEGEE. CDR3 DNA sequence: TGTGCCAGCAGCTGGGGGGGGCCCCTAAAACGTCGAGAGCTCTACAATGAGCAGTTCTTC. It specifies CASSWGGPLKRRELYNEQFF. Full variable domain (rest looked up from reference TRBV5-8 and TRBJ2-1): EAGVTQSPTHLIKTRGQQATLRCSPISGHTSVYWYQQALGLGLQFLLWYDEGEERNRGNFPPRFSGRQFPNYSSELNVNALELEDSALYLCASSWGGPLKRRELYNEQFFGPGTRLTVL.

The V gene is TRBV28, the J gene TRBJ2-7, with D possibly matching TRBD2 (5 bases). Trimming pared 3 bases from V and 3 bases from J, leaving 15 bases between. The CDR3 length is 15 residues. Germline lookup yields CDR1 MDHEN and CDR2 SYDVKM. The CDR3 region is CASSLVEVRGYEQYF. The CDR3 DNA sequence: TGTGCCAGCAGTTTGGTCGAGGTTCGGGGCTACGAGCAGTACTTC.

The chain couples TRBV7-9 to TRBJ1-2; 8 bases map to TRBD1. Germline loops: CDR1 SEHNR, CDR2 FQNEAQ (reference sequence). V trimming: 5 bases; J trimming: 4 bases; junction bases outside the gene matches: 12. CDR3 length: 16 residues. CDR3 residues: CASSTPGQGGLYGYTF. CDR3 sequence (DNA): TGTGCCAGCAGCACCCCTGGACAGGGAGGGCTCTATGGCTACACCTTC.

V and J are TRBV13 and TRBJ2-1; 10 bases align to TRBD2. Trimming at V came to 5 bases and at J to 6 bases, leaving 4 bases not matched to a gene. The CDR3 sequence is 14 residues long. Germline V gives CDR1 PRHDT, CDR2 FYEKMQ (reference sequence). CDR3 amino acids: CASSVRTSGNEQFF. Here the CDR3 DNA reads TGTGCCAGCAGCGTACGGACTAGCGGCAATGAGCAGTTCTTC.

Only one count was recorded for this clone. The gene calls are TRBV10-2 and TRBJ1-5; no firm D call. V was trimmed by 3 bases and J by 2 bases, leaving 14 bases between them. CDR1 and CDR2 from the germline V gene are WSHSY and SAAADI. The CDR3 covers 16 residues. The CDR3 loop reads CASSDRSFWGNQPQHF. In DNA form, the CDR3 reads TGCGCCAGCAGTGATAGGTCCTTTTGGGGCAATCAGCCCCAGCATTTT.

The V and J genes are TRBV6-5 and TRBJ2-7, with D unresolved. The CDR3 sequence is 11 residues long. Per germline, CDR1 MNHEY and CDR2 SVGAGI. V was clipped by 6 bases and J by 6 bases, with 9 bases between them. CDR3 in DNA: TGTGCCAGCAGCTCGACTCCCGAGCAGTACTTC. This codes for CASSSTPEQYF.

The J gene is TRBJ1-1, the V gene TRBV5-1; D possibly corresponds to TRBD1 (5 bases). Germline V gene data show CDR1 as SGHRS and CDR2 as YFSETQ. Trimming removed 0 bases at V and 3 bases at J, with 12 bases between. This CDR3 is 15 amino acids long. The chain's CDR3 is CASSLDRGGDTEAFF. The CDR3 DNA reads TGCGCCAGCAGCTTGGACCGGGGGGGTGACACTGAAGCTTTCTTT.

This clone was counted a single time. The chain is built from TRBV28 and TRBJ2-2, with D possibly TRBD1 on 6 matching bases. V was pared by 7 bases and J by 3 bases, with 9 bases between. The CDR3 spans 13 residues. Germline loops: CDR1 MDHEN, CDR2 SYDVKM. CDR3 amino acids: CASKDRDTGELFF. CDR3 DNA: TGTGCCAGCAAGGACAGAGACACCGGGGAGCTGTTTTTT.

This chain uses TRBV9 with TRBJ2-5; maybe TRBD2 (6 bases). The germline V gene encodes CDR1 SGDLS and CDR2 YYNGEE. The length of the CDR3 is 16 residues. V shed 4 bases and J shed 2 bases, with 18 bases lying between them. CDR3 coding DNA: TGTGCCAGCAGCCCACGGCAGGGACTCCCGCAAGAGACCCAGTACTTC. Residues: CASSPRQGLPQETQYF.

The V call is TRBV18, the J call TRBJ1-5; a weak D match, TRBD1 (5 bases). Trimming removed 1 base from V and 2 bases from J, with 12 bases in between. This CDR3 contains 16 residues. In germline, CDR1 is KGHSH, CDR2 LQKENI. For the CDR3, the DNA is TGTGCCAGCTCACCACTAGGGGAGGTACGCAATCAGCCCCAGCATTTT. It yields the protein CASSPLGEVRNQPQHF.

The J gene is TRBJ2-3, the V gene TRBV28, with 10 bases that match TRBD1. With V trimmed by 5 bases and J by 2 bases, 4 bases remained unmatched. Germline V gene sequence: CDR1 MDHEN, CDR2 SYDVKM. The CDR3 is made up of 15 amino acids. The CDR3 sequence is CASSDRGRPTDTQYF. The CDR3 DNA sequence: TGTGCCAGCAGTGACAGGGGGCGGCCCACAGATACGCAGTATTTT.

The CDR3 nucleotides read TGCGCCAGCAGCCAAGATGGCTACCCCAGCCCCGCTGAGCAGTTCTTC. This encodes CASSQDGYPSPAEQFF. V is TRBV4-1 and J is TRBJ2-1; D unclear. The V end was cut by 0 bases, the J end by 9 bases, with 18 bases between. This CDR3 has 16 residues. Per the germline V gene, CDR1 is MGHRA and CDR2 is YSYEKL.

A remark on this clone: Other DNA sequences in this sample translate to the same CDR3. This rearrangement joins TRBV7-3 to TRBJ2-3; D possibly corresponds to TRBD2 (6 bases). Germline V gene sequence: CDR1 SGHTA, CDR2 FQGTGA. This CDR3 is built from 15 residues. Trimming took 2 bases from V and 4 from J, leaving 13 bases between them. CDR3 sequence: CASSLGGNLADTQYF. CDR3 DNA: TGTGCCAGCAGCTTAGGGGGGAATCTAGCAGATACGCAGTATTTT.

V is TRBV7-9 and J is TRBJ2-6, with no clear D. Germline assignment: CDR1 SEHNR and CDR2 FQNEAQ (reference sequence). V lost 3 bases and J lost 2, with 14 bases in between. The length of the CDR3 is 17 residues. The chain's CDR3 is CASSFNPRRAGANVLTF. DNA of the CDR3: TGTGCCAGCAGCTTCAACCCCCGTAGGGCTGGGGCCAACGTCCTGACTTTC.

This clone was detected only a few times. The V call is TRBV6-1, the J call TRBJ1-5; 7 bases match TRBD1. Germline loops: CDR1 MNHNS, CDR2 SASEGT. After removal of 4 bases from V and 5 bases from J, the junction contained 2 bases not matched to a gene. The CDR3 extends over 13 amino acids. The CDR3 DNA follows: TGTGCCAGCAGTGCAACAGGGGATCAGCCCCAGCATTTT. It specifies CASSATGDQPQHF.

The chain is built from TRBV28 and TRBJ2-5; TRBD2 is a possible D gene (6 bases). The J call may be mistaken, given a closer DNA end match to TRBJ2-7. This CDR3 is built from 20 residues. Germline V CDR1 and CDR2: MDHEN, SYDVKM. CDR3 protein: CASSFPLFKLDGGKGYEQYF. The CDR3 coding sequence is TGTGCCAGCAGTTTCCCCCTCTTCAAACTCGACGGGGGAAAGGGGTACGAGCAGTACTTC.

The genes are TRBV30 and TRBJ2-5, with a tentative D call TRBD2 (5 bases). This CDR3 is built from 13 residues. Looked up from germline, CDR1 is GTSNPN and CDR2 is SVGIG (reference sequence). V was cut by 0 bases and J by 2 bases, with 7 bases left in between. The chain's CDR3 is CAWSVAAQETQYF. DNA for the CDR3: TGTGCCTGGAGTGTAGCGGCGCAAGAGACCCAGTACTTC.

This clone has a single count. The V gene is TRBV11-1, the J gene TRBJ1-1; D unresolved. In germline, CDR1 is SGHAT, CDR2 FQDESV (reference sequence). V shed 5 bases and J shed 4 bases, with 11 bases lying between them. The CDR3 extends over 13 amino acids. This CDR3 reads CASSLSGSTEAFF. The CDR3 DNA sequence: TGTGCCAGCAGCCTATCGGGGAGCACTGAAGCTTTCTTT.